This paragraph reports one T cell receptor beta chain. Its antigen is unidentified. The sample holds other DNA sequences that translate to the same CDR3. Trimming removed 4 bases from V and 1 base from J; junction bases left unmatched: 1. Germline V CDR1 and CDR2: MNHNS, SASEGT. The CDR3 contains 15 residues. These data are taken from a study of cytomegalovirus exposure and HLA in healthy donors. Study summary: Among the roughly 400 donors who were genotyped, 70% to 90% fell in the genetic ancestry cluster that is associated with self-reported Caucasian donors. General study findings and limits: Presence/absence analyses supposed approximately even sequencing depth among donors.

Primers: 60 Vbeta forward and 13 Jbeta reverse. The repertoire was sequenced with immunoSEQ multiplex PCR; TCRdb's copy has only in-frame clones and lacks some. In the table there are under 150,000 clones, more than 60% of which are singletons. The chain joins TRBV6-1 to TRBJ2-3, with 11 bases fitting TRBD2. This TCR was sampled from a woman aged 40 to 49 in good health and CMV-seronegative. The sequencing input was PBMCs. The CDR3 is CASSVLAGGTDTQYF. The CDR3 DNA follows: TGTGCCAGCAGTGTACTAGCGGGAGGCACAGATACGCAGTATTTT.